This TCR beta chain emerged from a study of blood T cells in healthy people across ages. Study results and limitations: Whereas aged donors had fewer naive CD4+ cells, long-lived donors had more of them and higher diversity.

It was with a sample-barcoded 5' primer and a J-beta primer mix that a second PCR of roughly 7 to 12 cycles was run. Through a template-switch adaptor with 12 random nucleotides, each cDNA molecule received a tag. Each CDR3 protein gets one entry after TCRdb re-called the 5' RACE reads with MiXCR. This sample carries 800,000 to 950,000 distinct CDR3 sequences, about 44% of them seen once, and the ten largest clones take around 15%. This clonotype appeared a few times. Its antigen is currently unknown. This CDR3 is built from 11 residues. J was trimmed by 8 bases and V by 5 bases; bases with no gene match: 1. Germline V lookup: CDR1 MNHEY, CDR2 SVGAGI. At least 6 million PBMCs were isolated per sample. Extraction of total RNA produced a minimum of 5 micrograms from each sample.

The chain combines TRBV6-5 with TRBJ1-1; 8 bases align to TRBD1. Input material: blood. The TCR comes from a man aged 25-45 years in good health. The chain's CDR3 is CASSDRGEAFF. The CDR3 DNA reads TGTGCCAGCAGTGACAGGGGAGAAGCTTTCTTT.